This T cell receptor beta chain stems from a study of identical twins. This clonotype appeared a few times. The junction had 6 bases not matched to a gene; V was cut back by 0 bases and J by 2 bases. The V gene's germline CDR1 is DFQATT and CDR2 SNEGSKA (reference sequence). CDR3 length: 16 amino acids. Template switching supplied a universal primer site; unique molecular identifiers were carried on the cDNA. TCRdb called the 5' RACE reads again in MiXCR, with one record for every CDR3 protein. The sample lists just over 500,000 distinct CDR3 sequences; approximately 22% were seen once. These data also formed part of another study, on T cells expressing NK-cell markers. This second report adds: Sorted CD3+CD56-NKG2C+, CD3+CD56+NKG2C- and CD3+CD56+NKG2C+ T cells were the source of the TCR beta repertoires. For over five donors, the dominant NKG2C+ clonotypes made up about 1.0-7.5% of their CD8+ T cells.

This TCR was sampled from a woman under 30 in good health. This chain uses TRBV20-1 with TRBJ2-3; 9 bases are shared with TRBD2. Sequencing used CD4+ T cells sorted from blood. CDR3 coding DNA: TGCAGTGCTAGAGATTCTGCTAGCGGGATCACAGATACGCAGTATTTT. Residues: CSARDSASGITDTQYF.